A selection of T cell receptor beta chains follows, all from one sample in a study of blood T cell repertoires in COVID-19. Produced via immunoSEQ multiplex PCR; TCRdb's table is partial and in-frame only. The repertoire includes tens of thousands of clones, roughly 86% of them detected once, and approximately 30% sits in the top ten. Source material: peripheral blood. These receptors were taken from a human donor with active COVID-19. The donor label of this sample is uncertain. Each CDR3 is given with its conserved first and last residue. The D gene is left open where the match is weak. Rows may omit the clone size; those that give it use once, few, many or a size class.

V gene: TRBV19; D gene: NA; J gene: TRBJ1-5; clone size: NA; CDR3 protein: CASSLRNQPQHF; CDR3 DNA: TGTGCCAGTAGTCTCCGCAATCAGCCCCAGCATTTT
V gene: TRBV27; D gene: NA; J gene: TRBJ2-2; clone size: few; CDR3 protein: CASSPANLGELFF; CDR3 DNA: TGTGCCAGCAGCCCAGCGAACCTCGGGGAGCTGTTTTTT
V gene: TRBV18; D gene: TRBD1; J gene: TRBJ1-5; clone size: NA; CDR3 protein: CASSPTGTGGDQPQHF; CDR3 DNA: TGTGCCAGCTCACCGACCGGCACAGGGGGGGATCAGCCCCAGCATTTT
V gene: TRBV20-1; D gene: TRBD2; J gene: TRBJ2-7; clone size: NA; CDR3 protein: CSASPVVGRGYEQYF; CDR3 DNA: TGCAGTGCTAGTCCGGTGGTTGGGAGGGGCTACGAGCAGTACTTC
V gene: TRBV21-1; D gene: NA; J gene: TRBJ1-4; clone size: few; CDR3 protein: CASGWVRQATNEKLFF; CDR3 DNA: TGTGCCAGCGGATGGGTTCGACAGGCAACTAATGAAAAACTGTTTTTT
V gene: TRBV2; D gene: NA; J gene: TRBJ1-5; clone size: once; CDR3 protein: CASSDLGKGRARPNQPQHF; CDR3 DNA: TGTGCCAGCAGCGACCTGGGGAAGGGCAGGGCCCGGCCCAATCAGCCCCAGCATTTT
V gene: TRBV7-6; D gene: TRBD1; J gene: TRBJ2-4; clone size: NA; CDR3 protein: CASSLGDRGRSGKNIQYF; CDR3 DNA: TGTGCCAGCAGCTTAGGGGACAGGGGGCGATCCGGCAAAAACATTCAGTACTTC
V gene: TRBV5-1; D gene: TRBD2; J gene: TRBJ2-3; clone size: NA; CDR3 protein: CASSLVAGVRDTQYF; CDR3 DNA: TGCGCCAGCAGCTTGGTAGCGGGGGTCAGGGATACGCAGTATTTT
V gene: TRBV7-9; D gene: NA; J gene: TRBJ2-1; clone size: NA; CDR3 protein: CASSPAGVRGNEQFF; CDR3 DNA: TGTGCCAGCAGCCCCGCCGGGGTAAGAGGGAATGAGCAGTTCTTC
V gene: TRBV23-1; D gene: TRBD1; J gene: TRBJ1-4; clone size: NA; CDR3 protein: CASSQSRSTGGEEKLFF; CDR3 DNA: TGCGCCAGCAGTCAATCGAGATCGACAGGGGGCGAGGAAAAACTGTTTTTT
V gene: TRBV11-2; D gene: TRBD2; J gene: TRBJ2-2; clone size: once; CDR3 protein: CASSPVSGATGELFF; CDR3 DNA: TGTGCCAGCAGCCCAGTTAGCGGGGCCACCGGGGAGCTGTTTTTT
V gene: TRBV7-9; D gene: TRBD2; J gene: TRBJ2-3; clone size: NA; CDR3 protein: CASSPGTSGTDTQYF; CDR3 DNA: TGTGCCAGCAGCCCGGGGACTAGCGGCACAGATACGCAGTATTTT
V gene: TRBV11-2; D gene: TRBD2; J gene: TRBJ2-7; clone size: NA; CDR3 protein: CASSRDYSYEQYF; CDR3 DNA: TGTGCCAGCAGCCGGGACTACTCCTACGAGCAGTACTTC
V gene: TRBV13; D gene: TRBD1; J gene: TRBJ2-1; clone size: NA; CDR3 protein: CASSLEGRTGTDNEQFF; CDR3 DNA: TGTGCCAGCAGCTTAGAGGGTCGGACAGGGACCGACAATGAGCAGTTCTTC
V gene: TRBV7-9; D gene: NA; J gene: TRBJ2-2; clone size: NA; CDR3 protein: CASSLGHAGEGTGELFF; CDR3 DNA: TGTGCCAGCAGCTTAGGTCACGCAGGGGAGGGCACCGGGGAGCTGTTTTTT
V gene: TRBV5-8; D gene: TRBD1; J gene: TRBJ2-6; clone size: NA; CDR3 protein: CASSEGQGDSGANVLTF; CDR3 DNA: TGTGCCAGCAGCGAGGGACAGGGGGACTCTGGGGCCAACGTCCTGACTTTC
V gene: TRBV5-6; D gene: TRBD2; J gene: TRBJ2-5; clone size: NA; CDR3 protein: CASSLTSGTQETQYF; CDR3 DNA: TGTGCCAGCAGCTTAACTAGCGGAACCCAAGAGACCCAGTACTTC
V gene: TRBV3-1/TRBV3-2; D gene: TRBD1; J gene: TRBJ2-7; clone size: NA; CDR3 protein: CASSARGRSSSYEQYF; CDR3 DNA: TGTGCCAGCAGCGCCAGGGGGCGGTCAAGCTCCTACGAGCAGTACTTC
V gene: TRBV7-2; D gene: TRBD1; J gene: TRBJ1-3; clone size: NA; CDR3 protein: CASSLAGQGTGNTIYF; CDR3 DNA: TGTGCCAGCAGCCTGGCGGGACAGGGGACTGGAAACACCATATATTTT
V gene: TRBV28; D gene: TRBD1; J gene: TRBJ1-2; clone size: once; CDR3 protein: CASRRPQGDYTF; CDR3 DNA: TGTGCCAGCAGGAGGCCACAGGGGGACTACACCTTC
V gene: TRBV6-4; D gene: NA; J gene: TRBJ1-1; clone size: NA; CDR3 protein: CASSDSPRGQYGNTEAFF; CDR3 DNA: TGTGCCAGCAGTGACTCCCCCCGAGGACAGTATGGGAACACTGAAGCTTTCTTT
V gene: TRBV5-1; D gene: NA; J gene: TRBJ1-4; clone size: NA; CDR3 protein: CASSLGSATNEKLFF; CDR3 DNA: TGCGCCAGCAGCTTGGGGTCAGCAACTAATGAAAAACTGTTTTTT
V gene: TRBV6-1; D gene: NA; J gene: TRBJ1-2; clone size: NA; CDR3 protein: CASSENGGTFYGYTF; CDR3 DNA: TGTGCCAGCAGTGAAAATGGGGGGACGTTCTATGGCTACACCTTC
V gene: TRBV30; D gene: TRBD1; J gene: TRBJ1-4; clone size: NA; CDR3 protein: CAWGQGAWEKLFF; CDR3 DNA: TGTGCCTGGGGACAGGGGGCCTGGGAAAAACTGTTTTTT
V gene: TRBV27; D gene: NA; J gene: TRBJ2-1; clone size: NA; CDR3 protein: CASSLSLGARLFF; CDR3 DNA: TGTGCCAGCAGTTTATCGTTGGGGGCGCGCCTGTTCTTC
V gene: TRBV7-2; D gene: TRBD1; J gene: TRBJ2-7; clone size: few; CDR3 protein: CASRSTGGDIEQYF; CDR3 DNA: TGTGCCAGCAGATCGACAGGGGGAGATATCGAGCAGTACTTC
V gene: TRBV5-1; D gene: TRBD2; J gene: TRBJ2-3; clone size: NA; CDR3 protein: CASSTGLAGGSTDTQYF; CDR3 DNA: TGCGCCAGCAGCACAGGACTAGCGGGAGGAAGCACAGATACGCAGTATTTT
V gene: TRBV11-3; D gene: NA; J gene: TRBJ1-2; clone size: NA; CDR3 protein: CASSSQGLGYGYTF; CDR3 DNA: TGTGCCAGCAGCTCCCAGGGCCTTGGCTATGGCTACACCTTC
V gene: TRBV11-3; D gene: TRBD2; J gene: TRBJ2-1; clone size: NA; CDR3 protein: CASSSSATSGLKISYNEQFF; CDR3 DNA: TGTGCCAGCAGCTCATCGGCGACTAGCGGGCTGAAGATCTCCTACAATGAGCAGTTCTTC
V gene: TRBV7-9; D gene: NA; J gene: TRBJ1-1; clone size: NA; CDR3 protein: CASSLDGGLGTEAFF; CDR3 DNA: TGTGCCAGCAGCTTAGACGGGGGACTGGGCACTGAAGCTTTCTTT
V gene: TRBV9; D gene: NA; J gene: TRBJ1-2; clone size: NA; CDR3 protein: CASSVVSGPGYGYTF; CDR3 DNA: TGTGCCAGCAGCGTAGTATCAGGGCCGGGCTATGGCTACACCTTC
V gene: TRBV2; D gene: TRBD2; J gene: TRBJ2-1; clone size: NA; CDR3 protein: CASTIAGGPWNEQFF; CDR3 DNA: TGTGCCAGCACAATAGCGGGAGGGCCATGGAATGAGCAGTTCTTC
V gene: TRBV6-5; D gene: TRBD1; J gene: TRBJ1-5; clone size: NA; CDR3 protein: CASRLDRGSNQPQHF; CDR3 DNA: TGTGCCAGCAGACTGGACAGGGGTAGCAATCAGCCCCAGCATTTT
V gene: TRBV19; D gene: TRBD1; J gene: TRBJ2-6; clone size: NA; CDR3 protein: CASSIQGAGANVLTF; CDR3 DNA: TGTGCCAGTAGTATTCAGGGGGCGGGGGCCAACGTCCTGACTTTC
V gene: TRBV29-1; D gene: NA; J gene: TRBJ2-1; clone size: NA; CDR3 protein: CSVDDPSGSYNEQFF; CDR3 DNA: TGCAGCGTTGACGACCCATCGGGCTCCTACAATGAGCAGTTCTTC
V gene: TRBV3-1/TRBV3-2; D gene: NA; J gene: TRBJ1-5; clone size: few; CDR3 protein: CASSQEGGQPQHF; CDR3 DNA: TGTGCCAGCAGCCAAGAGGGGGGACAGCCCCAGCATTTT
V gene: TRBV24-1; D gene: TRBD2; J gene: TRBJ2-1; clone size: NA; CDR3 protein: CATSENTLAAKDGEQFF; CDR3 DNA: TGTGCCACCAGTGAAAATACTCTAGCGGCAAAGGACGGAGAGCAGTTCTTC
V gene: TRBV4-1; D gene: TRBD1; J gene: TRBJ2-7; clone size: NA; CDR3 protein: CASSQDNGGTVLSYEQYF; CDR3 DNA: TGCGCCAGCAGCCAAGATAACGGTGGGACAGTGCTCTCCTACGAGCAGTACTTC
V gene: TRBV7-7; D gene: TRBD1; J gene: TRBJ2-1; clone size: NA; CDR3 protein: CASSLEVGTGANNEQFF; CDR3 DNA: TGTGCTAGCAGCTTAGAGGTGGGGACAGGGGCGAACAATGAGCAGTTCTTC
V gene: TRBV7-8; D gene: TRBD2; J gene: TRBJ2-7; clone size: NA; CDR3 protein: CASSLAILAGGYSYEQYF; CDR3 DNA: TGTGCCAGCAGCTTAGCGATCCTAGCGGGGGGCTATTCCTACGAGCAGTACTTC
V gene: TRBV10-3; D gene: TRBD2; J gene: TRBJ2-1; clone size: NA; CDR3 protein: CAISGATSGAYNEQFF; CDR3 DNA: TGTGCCATCAGTGGGGCGACTAGCGGGGCCTACAATGAGCAGTTCTTC
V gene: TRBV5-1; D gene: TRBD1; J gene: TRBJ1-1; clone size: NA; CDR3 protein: CASSLAGTGGTEAFF; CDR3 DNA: TGCGCCAGCAGCTTGGCCGGGACAGGGGGCACTGAAGCTTTCTTT
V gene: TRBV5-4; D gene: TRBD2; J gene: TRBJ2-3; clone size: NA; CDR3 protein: CASSPPAGRTDTQYF; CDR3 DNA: TGTGCCAGCAGCCCCCCAGCGGGGCGCACAGATACGCAGTATTTT
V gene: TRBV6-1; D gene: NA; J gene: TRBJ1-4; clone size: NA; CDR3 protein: CASSEALFRSLTTNEKLFF; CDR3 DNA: TGTGCCAGCAGTGAAGCGTTGTTCAGGTCGCTAACAACTAATGAAAAACTGTTTTTT
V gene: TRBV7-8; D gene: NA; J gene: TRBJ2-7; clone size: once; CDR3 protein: CASSPRRTVSEQYF; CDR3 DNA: TGTGCCAGCAGCCCCCGCCGGACAGTTTCCGAGCAGTACTTC
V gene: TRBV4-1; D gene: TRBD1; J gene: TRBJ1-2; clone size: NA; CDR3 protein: CASSQDRQGAYGYTF; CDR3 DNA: TGCGCCAGCAGCCAAGATAGACAGGGGGCATATGGCTACACCTTC
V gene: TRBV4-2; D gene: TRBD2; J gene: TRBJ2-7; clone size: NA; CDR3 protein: CASSSRASGGYEQYF; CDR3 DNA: TGTGCCAGCAGCTCAAGGGCTAGCGGGGGGTACGAGCAGTACTTC
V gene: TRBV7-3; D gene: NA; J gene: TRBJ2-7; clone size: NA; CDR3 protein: CASSLYMKPYEQYF; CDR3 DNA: TGTGCCAGCAGCTTATACATGAAACCCTACGAGCAGTACTTC
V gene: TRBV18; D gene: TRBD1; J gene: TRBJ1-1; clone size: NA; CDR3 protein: CASSGGQGNTEAFF; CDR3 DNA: TGTGCCAGCTCAGGGGGACAGGGAAACACTGAAGCTTTCTTT
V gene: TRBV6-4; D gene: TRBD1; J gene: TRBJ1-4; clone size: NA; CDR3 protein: CASSEDRGRGKLFF; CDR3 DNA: TGTGCCAGCAGTGAGGACAGGGGGCGCGGAAAACTGTTTTTT
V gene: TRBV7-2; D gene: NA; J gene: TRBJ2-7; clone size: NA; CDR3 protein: CASSKTGTYEQYF; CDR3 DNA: TGTGCCAGCAGCAAGACAGGTACCTACGAGCAGTACTTC
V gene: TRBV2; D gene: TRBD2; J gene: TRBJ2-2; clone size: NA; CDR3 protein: CASNLAGYTGELFF; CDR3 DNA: TGTGCCAGCAACCTAGCGGGCTACACCGGGGAGCTGTTTTTT
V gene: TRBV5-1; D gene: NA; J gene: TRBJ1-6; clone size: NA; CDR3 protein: CASSLQTTPDNSPLHF; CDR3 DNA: TGCGCCAGCAGCCTACAAACGACACCGGATAATTCACCCCTCCACTTT
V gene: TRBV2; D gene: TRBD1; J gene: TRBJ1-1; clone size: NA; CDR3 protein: CASSRQGLNTEAFF; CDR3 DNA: TGTGCCAGCAGTAGACAGGGACTGAACACTGAAGCTTTCTTT